These 13 T cell receptor beta chains were all obtained from the same sample, sequenced in a study of Tregs in tolerant kidney transplant recipients. Profiled with immunoSEQ multiplex PCR; TCRdb holds only in-frame clones, not every one. This table has about 88,000 clones, around 94% appearing once. Sequenced sample: CD8+ T cells from blood. The source is a human donor in good health.

The rearrangement links TRBV10-1 to TRBJ2-7; TRBD2 agrees at 11 bases. The CDR3 extends over 16 amino acids. The germline CDR1 and CDR2 sequences are WNHNN and SYGVQD (reference sequence). The V segment lost 0 bases and the J segment 4 bases; nucleotides outside the gene matches: 5. The CDR3 loop is CASSESLAGGPYEQYF. CDR3 bases: TGCGCCAGCAGTGAGTCCTTAGCGGGGGGGCCGTACGAGCAGTACTTC.

This sequence joins TRBV30 and TRBJ2-7; the D gene is possibly TRBD1 (6 bases). CDR3 length equals 14 residues. Trimming removed 0 bases at V and 5 bases at J, with 14 bases between. Germline V gene sequence: CDR1 GTSNPN, CDR2 SVGIG (reference sequence). CDR3 nucleotides: TGTGCCTGGAGTGTAGGTGCAGGGGCGGACGAGCAGTACTTC. The encoded protein is CAWSVGAGADEQYF. Full variable domain (outside the CDR3, taken from reference TRBV30 and TRBJ2-7): SQTIHQWPATLVQPVGSPLSLECTVEGTSNPNLYWYRQAAGRGLQLLFYSVGIGQISSEVPQNLSASRPQDRQFILSSKKLLLSDSGFYLCAWSVGAGADEQYFGPGTRLTVT.

The rearrangement joins TRBV2 to TRBJ1-6, with D hard to call. This CDR3 has 13 residues. The germline gives CDR1 SNHLY, CDR2 FYNNEI. The V and J ends lost 7 bases and 15 bases respectively, with 19 bases between them. The CDR3 DNA reads TGTGCCAGCACCACGAACAACCTTCTCTACCTCCACTTT. Translated: CASTTNNLLYLHF.

The V call is TRBV6-1, the J call TRBJ1-2; D remains unclear. Germline V gene lookup returns CDR1 MNHNS and CDR2 SASEGT. The V gene lost 9 bases and the J gene lost 14 bases, with 10 bases spanning the gap. The CDR3 loop spans 8 amino acids. In nucleotides, the CDR3 is TGTGCCAGTGGGTCGGCAACCTTC. This codes for CASGSATF.

The V gene is TRBV27, the J gene TRBJ1-2, with D uncertain. This CDR3 contains 14 residues. Germline V gives CDR1 MNHEY, CDR2 SMNVEV (reference sequence). V gave up 2 bases and J gave up 5 bases, with 12 bases separating them. The CDR3 sequence: CASSLVSPGYGYTF. The CDR3 DNA follows: TGTGCCAGCAGTTTAGTGAGTCCCGGATATGGCTACACCTTC.

The chain is built from TRBV6-5 and TRBJ1-1; 9 bases are shared with TRBD1. The CDR3 is 13 residues long. Trimming at V came to 1 base and at J to 8 bases, leaving 2 bases not matched to a gene. The germline CDR1 and CDR2 sequences are MNHEY and SVGAGI. As DNA, the CDR3 is TGTGCCAGCAGTTACTTCGGACAGGGGGAAGCTTTCTTT. Encoded protein: CASSYFGQGEAFF.

In its sample, this clone was seen once. This chain joins TRBV5-4 and TRBJ2-5, with TRBD2 matching 14 bases. V lost 4 bases, J lost 3 bases, and 2 bases stayed unmatched. CDR1 SGHNT and CDR2 YYREEE come from the germline V gene (reference sequence). The CDR3 has 15 residues. The CDR3 DNA reads as TGTGCCAGCAGCCGGACTAGCGGGGGGAAAGAGACCCAGTACTTC. It codes for CASSRTSGGKETQYF.

The genes are TRBV5-5 and TRBJ1-5; maybe TRBD1 (5 bases). CDR3 length: 16 amino acids. Per germline, CDR1 SGHKS and CDR2 YYEKEE (reference sequence). V lost 2 bases and J lost 2, with 14 bases in between. The CDR3 DNA follows: TGTGCCAGCAGCTTTGGAGGGGATTGGCGCAATCAGCCCCAGCATTTT. Encoded protein: CASSFGGDWRNQPQHF.

The V and J genes are TRBV18 and TRBJ1-1; the D gene is possibly TRBD1 (5 bases). This CDR3 has 15 amino acids. V was clipped by 2 bases and J by 1 base, with 11 bases between them. Germline V gives CDR1 KGHSH, CDR2 LQKENI. The DNA of the CDR3 is TGTGCCAGCTCACCAGGGGGGGACGGGAACACTGAAGCTTTCTTT. Translated: CASSPGGDGNTEAFF.

Here the CDR3 reads CAIRSTGLDTEAFF. CDR3 DNA: TGTGCCATCAGGTCGACAGGGCTCGACACTGAAGCTTTCTTT. The V gene is TRBV10-3, the J gene TRBJ1-1; the match to TRBD1 covers 7 bases. V trimming: 6 bases; J trimming: 3 bases; junction bases outside the gene matches: 7. Germline V gives CDR1 ENHRY, CDR2 SYGVKD. CDR3 size: 14 residues.

CDR3 sequence (DNA): TGTGCCAGCAGTGCCAGGGAGGGGAAAAACATTCAGTACTTC. The encoded protein is CASSAREGKNIQYF. The chain is built from TRBV6-5 and TRBJ2-4, with 7 bases fitting TRBD2. Losses at the gene ends were 5 bases for V and 4 bases for J; bases not matched to a gene: 5. CDR1 is MNHEY, CDR2 SVGAGI, per germline. This CDR3 has 14 residues.

The chain recombines TRBV4-2 with TRBJ2-7, with TRBD1 identical over 7 bases. This CDR3 spans 14 amino acids. With 3 bases clipped from V and 3 bases from J, the junction kept 5 bases outside the gene matches. From germline, CDR1 is LGHNA and CDR2 YNFKEQ. The CDR3 is CASSHRTGDYEQYF. The CDR3 nucleotides are TGTGCCAGCAGCCACCGGACAGGTGACTACGAGCAGTACTTC.

V usage is TRBV27 and J usage is TRBJ2-1; a possible D gene is TRBD2 (5 bases). V lost 5 bases and J 1 base, leaving 15 bases between the germline ends. The CDR3 has 16 amino acids. Germline CDR1 and CDR2: MNHEY and SMNVEV (reference sequence). CDR3 in DNA: TGTGCCAGCAGTGAGACGGGGATATGGTCCTACAATGAGCAGTTCTTC. It specifies CASSETGIWSYNEQFF.